The 18 T cell receptor beta chains below all came from one sample that was sequenced in a study of blood T cell repertoires in COVID-19. The assay was immunoSEQ multiplex PCR, and TCRdb's table has in-frame clones only and misses some. The sample gives 200,000 to 250,000 clones, approximately 85% of which show up once; approximately 5% is in the top ten. The sequenced material came from peripheral blood. These receptor sequences come from a woman in her 70s with COVID-19, enrolled during active disease.

V and J are TRBV6-5 and TRBJ1-5, with D perhaps TRBD1 (5 bases). Germline-derived CDR1 and CDR2 are MNHEY and SVGAGI. V dropped 4 bases and J dropped 4 bases, with 8 bases sitting between them. The CDR3 has 13 residues. The DNA of the CDR3 is TGTGCCAGCAGTTTTCAGGGTAATCAGCCCCAGCATTTT. Translated: CASSFQGNQPQHF.

The gene calls are TRBV28 and TRBJ1-6; 9 bases align to TRBD1. V trimming: 6 bases; J trimming: 9 bases; junction bases outside the gene matches: 9. Germline values: CDR1 MDHEN, CDR2 SYDVKM. The CDR3 covers 15 residues. The CDR3 protein is CASSFRDRDSSPLHF. CDR3 DNA sequence: TGTGCCAGCAGCTTCCGGGACAGGGATAGTTCACCCCTCCACTTT.

This chain connects TRBV28 to TRBJ2-1; D is perhaps TRBD2 (6 bases). The CDR3 totals 16 residues. V lost 10 bases, J lost 2 bases, and 21 bases lay in between. Germline loops: CDR1 MDHEN, CDR2 SYDVKM. The CDR3 DNA reads as TGTGCCACTTCCTCCTTCCGGACTATACCCTACAATGAGCAGTTCTTC. Translated: CATSSFRTIPYNEQFF. Based on the CDR3 plus reference TRBV28 and TRBJ2-1, the full variable domain is DVKVTQSSRYLVKRTGEKVFLECVQDMDHENMFWYRQDPGLGLRLIYFSYDVKMKEKGDIPEGYSVSREKKERFSLILESASTNQTSMYLCATSSFRTIPYNEQFFGPGTRLTVL.

The rearrangement joins TRBV30 to TRBJ1-5, with 9 bases matching TRBD1. Germline V gene sequence: CDR1 GTSNPN, CDR2 SVGIG (reference sequence). V shed 3 bases, J shed 4 bases, and the junction held 4 bases outside the gene matches. The CDR3 has 14 residues. For the CDR3, the DNA is TGTGCCTGGAGCCGGGACAGGGCTAATCAGCCCCAGCATTTT. Protein product: CAWSRDRANQPQHF.

The CDR3 DNA sequence: TGTGCCAGCAGCTCGGACAGTAACAACTATGGCTACACCTTC. Translating gives CASSSDSNNYGYTF. This chain links TRBV7-2 with TRBJ1-2; weak D call: TRBD1 (6 bases). This CDR3 is built from 14 residues. Per the germline V gene, CDR1 is SGHTA and CDR2 is FQGNSA. With 4 bases removed from V and 2 bases from J, the gap between germline ends came to 11 bases.

This chain connects TRBV18 to TRBJ1-5, with D possibly matching TRBD1 (6 bases). The germline gives CDR1 KGHSH, CDR2 LQKENI. There are 15 residues in the CDR3. Trimming removed 6 bases from V and 5 bases from J, with 17 bases in between. CDR3 residues: CASSFSQGRDQPQHF. CDR3 DNA sequence: TGTGCCAGCTCGTTTTCCCAGGGGAGGGATCAGCCCCAGCATTTT.

This rearrangement joins TRBV27 to TRBJ2-7; the D gene is possibly TRBD1 (5 bases). The germline V gene encodes CDR1 MNHEY and CDR2 SMNVEV (reference sequence). The CDR3 consists of 12 residues. Trimming took 3 bases from V and 3 from J, leaving 6 bases between them. The CDR3 loop is CASSFRGYEQYF. In DNA form, the CDR3 reads TGTGCCAGCAGTTTTAGGGGCTACGAGCAGTACTTC.

This clone has just one count. J is TRBJ2-2 and V is TRBV28, with a possible D match to TRBD2 (8 bases). Trimming left V 11 bases short and J 6 bases short, with 25 bases between. CDR1 is MDHEN and CDR2 is SYDVKM in the germline V gene. There are 16 residues in the CDR3. The CDR3 nucleotides are TGTGCCCGCACCTTCGGGGGGGCAGGGGGGGCCGGGGAGCTGTTTTTT. Translated, it gives CARTFGGAGGAGELFF.

A single count supports this clone. The chain combines TRBV7-2 with TRBJ2-1; D is unclear. The germline V gene has CDR1 SGHTA and CDR2 FQGNSA. This CDR3 is 14 amino acids long. V was cut by 5 bases and J by 1 base, with 9 bases left in between. CDR3 sequence: CASSLRGSYNEQFF. The CDR3 DNA reads as TGTGCCAGCAGCCTCCGCGGATCCTACAATGAGCAGTTCTTC. Full variable domain (outside the CDR3, taken from reference TRBV7-2 and TRBJ2-1): GAGVSQSPSNKVTEKGKDVELRCDPISGHTALYWYRQSLGQGLEFLIYFQGNSAPDKSGLPSDRFSAERTGGSVSTLTIQRTQQEDSAVYLCASSLRGSYNEQFFGPGTRLTVL.

The chain joins TRBV10-3 to TRBJ2-7; the D gene is possibly TRBD1 (5 bases). CDR1 and CDR2 (germline): ENHRY, SYGVKD. V shed 0 bases and J shed 4 bases, with 13 bases lying between them. The CDR3 loop spans 15 amino acids. The CDR3 reads CAISESGGYRYEQYF. In nucleotides, the CDR3 is TGTGCCATCAGTGAGTCCGGTGGGTACAGGTACGAGCAGTACTTC.

This clone came up many times. The chain joins TRBV7-2 to TRBJ2-3, with 13 bases fitting TRBD2. Germline assignment: CDR1 SGHTA and CDR2 FQGNSA. The CDR3 is 17 amino acids. V trimming: 5 bases; J trimming: 6 bases; junction bases outside the gene matches: 11. The DNA for the CDR3 is TGTGCCAGCAGCCCGCGACTAGCGGGAGGAAAACTGGATACGCAGTATTTT. This translates into CASSPRLAGGKLDTQYF.

V usage is TRBV28 and J usage is TRBJ1-4; 9 nucleotides match TRBD1. This CDR3 comprises 15 residues. Trimming took 3 bases from V and 10 from J; bases not matched to a gene: 9. The germline gives CDR1 MDHEN, CDR2 SYDVKM. CDR3 protein: CASSFPTGGAGKLFF. Here the CDR3 DNA reads TGTGCCAGCAGTTTTCCCACAGGGGGCGCGGGAAAACTGTTTTTT.

This chain joins TRBV24-1 and TRBJ2-5; 10 bases are shared with TRBD1. In germline, CDR1 is KGHDR, CDR2 SFDVKD. Trimming at V came to 3 bases and at J to 1 base, leaving 7 bases not matched to a gene. The CDR3 extends over 17 amino acids. The CDR3 bases are TGTGCCACCAGTGATGTAACGACAGGGGGCACCCAAGAGACCCAGTACTTC. This sequence encodes CATSDVTTGGTQETQYF.

This clone is a singleton in its sample. The genes are TRBV6-5 and TRBJ1-6, with TRBD1 matching 7 bases. Germline CDR1 is MNHEY and CDR2 is SVGAGI. V dropped 9 bases and J dropped 3; count of bases not matched to a gene: 5. The CDR3 sequence is 14 residues long. CDR3 loop: CASRGQVYNSPLHF. In nucleotides, the CDR3 is TGTGCCAGTAGAGGACAGGTCTATAATTCACCCCTCCACTTT.

This clone was detected only a few times. The chain combines TRBV9 with TRBJ2-1, with 7 bases aligning to TRBD1. This CDR3 comprises 18 residues. CDR1 is SGDLS and CDR2 is YYNGEE in the germline V gene. The V gene end was trimmed by 4 bases and the J gene end by 0 bases; junction bases not matched to a gene: 13. The CDR3 region is CASSSTHPGQSSYNEQFF. The CDR3 nucleotides are TGTGCCAGCAGCTCCACACACCCGGGACAGAGCTCCTACAATGAGCAGTTCTTC.

This chain uses TRBV6-5 with TRBJ1-1; no clear D gene. The CDR3 has 13 amino acids. The V end was cut by 6 bases, the J end by 7 bases, with 15 bases between. The V gene's germline CDR1 is MNHEY and CDR2 SVGAGI. CDR3 nucleotide sequence: TGTGCCAGCAGGTCCGGGAGGCAGAGTGAAGCTTTCTTT. This sequence encodes CASRSGRQSEAFF.

This clone was recorded once. The chain carries TRBV2 and TRBJ2-5; perhaps TRBD1 as D (5 bases). V lost 8 bases, J lost 7 bases, and 20 bases lay in between. The CDR3 loop spans 14 amino acids. Germline assignment: CDR1 SNHLY and CDR2 FYNNEI. DNA of the CDR3: TGTGCCAGCCGACGGGCCGGACAATCGTGGACCCAGTACTTC. Translated, it gives CASRRAGQSWTQYF. Complete variable domain (other parts from reference TRBV2 and TRBJ2-5): EPEVTQTPSHQVTQMGQEVILRCVPISNHLYFYWYRQILGQKVEFLVSFYNNEISEKSEIFDDQFSVERPDGSNFTLKIRSTKLEDSAMYFCASRRAGQSWTQYFGPGTRLLVL.

The rearrangement joins TRBV28 to TRBJ1-1; D is possibly TRBD1 (5 bases). Trimming removed 4 bases at V and 5 bases at J, with 14 bases between. The CDR3 is 14 residues long. The germline V gene encodes CDR1 MDHEN and CDR2 SYDVKM. DNA of the CDR3: TGTGCCAGCAGTTCTCAAGGGGCGCGGACTGAAGCTTTCTTT. It encodes CASSSQGARTEAFF.